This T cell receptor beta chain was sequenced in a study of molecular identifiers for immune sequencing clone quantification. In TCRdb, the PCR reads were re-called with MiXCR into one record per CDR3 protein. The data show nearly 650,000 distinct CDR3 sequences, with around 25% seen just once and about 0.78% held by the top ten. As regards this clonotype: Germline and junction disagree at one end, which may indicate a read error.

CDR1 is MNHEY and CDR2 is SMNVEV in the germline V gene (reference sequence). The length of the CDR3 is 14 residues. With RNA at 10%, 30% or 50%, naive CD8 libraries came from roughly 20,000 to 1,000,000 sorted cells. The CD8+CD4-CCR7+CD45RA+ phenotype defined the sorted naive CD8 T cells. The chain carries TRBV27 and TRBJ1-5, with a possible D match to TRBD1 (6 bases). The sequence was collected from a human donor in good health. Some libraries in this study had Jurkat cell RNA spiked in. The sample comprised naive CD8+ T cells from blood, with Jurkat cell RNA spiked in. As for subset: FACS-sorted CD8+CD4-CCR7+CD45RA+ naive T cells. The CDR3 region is CDSSLLGANQPKNF. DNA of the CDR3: TGTGACAGCAGTTTATTGGGGGCCAATCAGCCCAAGAATTTT.